One and the same sample provided the 23 T cell receptor beta chains below, sequenced in a study of cytomegalovirus exposure and HLA in healthy donors. Primers: 60 Vbeta forward and 13 Jbeta reverse. Clones were sequenced by immunoSEQ multiplex PCR, and TCRdb holds only the in-frame ones, with some missing. The sample shows some 130,000 clones, 82% of them seen only once. The sample consisted of PBMCs. The receptor source for this set is a boy younger than 10 in good health and CMV-seronegative.

The rearrangement uses TRBV7-2 and TRBJ1-2, with D unresolved. CDR3 length: 14 amino acids. Germline-derived CDR1 and CDR2 are SGHTA and FQGNSA. V lost 2 bases and J 8 bases, leaving 15 bases between the germline ends. Here the CDR3 reads CASSLIGGVRGYTF. DNA of the CDR3: TGTGCCAGCAGCTTAATAGGCGGAGTGAGGGGCTACACCTTC.

CDR3 amino acids: CASRPLAGGVTDTQYF. CDR3 DNA sequence: TGTGCCAGCAGACCCCTAGCGGGAGGAGTGACAGATACGCAGTATTTT. The chain couples TRBV27 to TRBJ2-3, with 11 bases aligning to TRBD2. The CDR3 sequence is 16 residues long. With V trimmed by 6 bases and J by 3 bases, 8 bases remained unmatched. CDR1 is MNHEY and CDR2 is SMNVEV in the germline V gene (reference sequence).

The V call is TRBV7-2, the J call TRBJ2-2; D perhaps matches TRBD1 (6 bases). Germline lookup yields CDR1 SGHTA and CDR2 FQGNSA. V dropped 0 bases and J dropped 1 base, with 15 bases sitting between them. The CDR3 has 18 amino acids. The CDR3 DNA follows: TGTGCCAGCAGCTTAGCGAGGCAGACAGGAGGGAACACCGGGGAGCTGTTTTTT. Translated: CASSLARQTGGNTGELFF.

The table lists this clone with a count of one. The rearrangement joins TRBV10-3 to TRBJ2-7, with D uncertain. Germline V gene lookup returns CDR1 ENHRY and CDR2 SYGVKD. The CDR3 totals 13 residues. Trimming stripped 7 bases from V and 0 bases from J, with 10 bases between. CDR3 sequence (DNA): TGTGCCATCATGAGAGGAAACTCCTACGAGCAGTACTTC. This sequence encodes CAIMRGNSYEQYF.

The chain carries TRBV7-2 and TRBJ2-5; 9 bases fit TRBD1. The V and J ends lost 5 bases and 4 bases, in that order; junction bases with no gene match: 8. Germline CDR1 SGHTA, CDR2 FQGNSA. CDR3 size: 15 residues. The DNA of the CDR3 is TGTGCCAGCAGCGGAACAGGGGGCAGAGCAGAGACCCAGTACTTC. Protein product: CASSGTGGRAETQYF.

V is TRBV10-3 and J is TRBJ1-2; 8 nucleotides align to TRBD1. V was clipped by 6 bases and J by 1 base; unmatched bases: 10. The CDR3 covers 16 residues. In germline, CDR1 is ENHRY, CDR2 SYGVKD. CDR3 in amino acids: CAISPTTGAFNYGYTF. The CDR3 nucleotides read TGTGCCATCAGCCCTACGACAGGGGCTTTTAACTATGGCTACACCTTC.

This chain joins TRBV18 and TRBJ2-5; the D gene is possibly TRBD1 (5 bases). This CDR3 is 15 amino acids long. V was trimmed by 3 bases and J by 2 bases, leaving 13 bases between them. Germline V gives CDR1 KGHSH, CDR2 LQKENI. DNA for the CDR3: TGTGCCAGCTCACCCCCAGGGCAGAGGCAAGAGACCCAGTACTTC. Amino acids: CASSPPGQRQETQYF. Complete variable domain (other parts from reference TRBV18 and TRBJ2-5): NAGVMQNPRHLVRRRGQEARLRCSPMKGHSHVYWYRQLPEEGLKFMVYLQKENIIDESGMPKERFSAEFPKEGPSILRIQQVVRGDSAAYFCASSPPGQRQETQYFGPGTRLLVL.

This chain connects TRBV6-5 to TRBJ1-2; maybe TRBD1 (5 bases). The germline CDR1 and CDR2 sequences are MNHEY and SVGAGI. V dropped 7 bases and J dropped 5 bases, with 17 bases sitting between them. The CDR3 extends over 14 amino acids. Written as DNA, the CDR3 is TGTGCCAGCACCCCCTCGGGCAGGGCATATGGCTACACCTTC. Translated: CASTPSGRAYGYTF.

V gene TRBV4-3 combines with J gene TRBJ2-2; D is unclear. CDR3 size: 14 residues. Per the germline V gene, CDR1 is LGHNA and CDR2 is YSLEER. V lost 3 bases and J lost 6, with 11 bases in between. CDR3: CASSQPGGPGELFF. DNA of the CDR3: TGCGCCAGCAGCCAGCCAGGTGGCCCCGGGGAGCTGTTTTTT.

The J gene is TRBJ2-1, the V gene TRBV7-6, with 8 bases identical to TRBD2. Per germline, CDR1 SGHVS and CDR2 FNYEAQ. The junction had 9 bases not matched to a gene; V was cut back by 5 bases and J by 0 bases. CDR3 size: 17 residues. The CDR3 sequence is CASSADSGTSSYNEQFF. The CDR3 nucleotides read TGTGCCAGCAGCGCAGATAGCGGGACGAGCTCCTACAATGAGCAGTTCTTC.

The rearrangement links TRBV13 to TRBJ1-1; 9 bases are a match to TRBD1. CDR1 is PRHDT and CDR2 is FYEKMQ in the germline V gene (reference sequence). With V trimmed by 0 bases and J by 3 bases, 5 bases remained unmatched. This CDR3 is built from 16 residues. CDR3 amino acids: CASSLGSGQGYTEAFF. DNA for the CDR3: TGTGCCAGCAGCTTAGGAAGTGGACAGGGGTACACTGAAGCTTTCTTT. Combining the CDR3 with reference TRBV13 and TRBJ1-1 gives the whole variable domain AAGVIQSPRHLIKEKRETATLKCYPIPRHDTVYWYQQGPGQDPQFLISFYEKMQSDKGSIPDRFSAQQFSDYHSELNMSSLELGDSALYFCASSLGSGQGYTEAFFGQGTRLTVV.

The V and J genes are TRBV19 and TRBJ2-1, with a possible D match to TRBD1 (5 bases). The V gene lost 5 bases and the J gene lost 8 bases, with 10 bases spanning the gap. There are 12 residues in the CDR3. Germline V gene data show CDR1 as LNHDA and CDR2 as SQIVND (reference sequence). The CDR3 here is CASSSGYDEQFF. DNA for the CDR3: TGTGCCAGTAGTTCAGGGTATGATGAGCAGTTCTTC.

The chain joins TRBV30 to TRBJ2-2, with 9 bases matching TRBD1. The V gene end was trimmed by 5 bases and the J gene end by 1 base; junction bases not matched to a gene: 8. Germline V gives CDR1 GTSNPN, CDR2 SVGIG (reference sequence). The CDR3 is 16 amino acids. CDR3 nucleotide sequence: TGTGCCTGGTACTTTCCGGGACAGGGGAACACCGGGGAGCTGTTTTTT. It specifies CAWYFPGQGNTGELFF.

The chain carries TRBV29-1 and TRBJ1-2; D unclear. Germline V CDR1 and CDR2: SQVTM, ANQGSEA. Trimming shortened V by 2 bases and J by 8 bases, and 9 bases separated the two germline ends. CDR3 size: 11 residues. In nucleotides, the CDR3 is TGCAGCGTTGAACGGGGAGCAGGCTACACCTTC. Translating gives CSVERGAGYTF.

The genes are TRBV15 and TRBJ2-1; 7 bases align to TRBD2. The CDR3 length is 16 residues. The germline V gene encodes CDR1 LNHNV and CDR2 YYDKDF (reference sequence). With V trimmed by 0 bases and J by 0 bases, 2 bases remained unmatched. The CDR3 bases are TGTGCCACCAGCAGAGATCTAGCGGCCTCCTACAATGAGCAGTTCTTC. It yields the protein CATSRDLAASYNEQFF.

The rearrangement uses TRBV7-6 and TRBJ2-2; weak D call: TRBD1 (6 bases). CDR3 size: 12 residues. Germline values: CDR1 SGHVS, CDR2 FNYEAQ. The V gene lost 4 bases and the J gene lost 8 bases, with 8 bases spanning the gap. CDR3 sequence reads: CASSSRGGELFF. The CDR3 bases are TGTGCCAGCAGCTCCAGGGGTGGGGAGCTGTTTTTT. Full variable domain (missing parts from reference TRBV7-6 and TRBJ2-2): GAGVSQSPRYKVTKRGQDVALRCDPISGHVSLYWYRQALGQGPEFLTYFNYEAQQDKSGLPNDRFSAERPEGSISTLTIQRTEQRDSAMYRCASSSRGGELFFGEGSRLTVL.

The V gene is TRBV5-4, the J gene TRBJ1-1; D gene uncertain. Looked up from germline, CDR1 is SGHNT and CDR2 is YYREEE (reference sequence). There are 14 residues in the CDR3. The V and J ends lost 3 bases and 1 base respectively, with 10 bases between them. The CDR3 coding sequence is TGTGCCAGCAGCTCCCCGCGAACGAACACTGAAGCTTTCTTT. This encodes CASSSPRTNTEAFF.

The chain joins TRBV5-5 to TRBJ2-2, with D tentatively TRBD1 (5 bases). Trimming stripped 3 bases from V and 3 bases from J, with 18 bases between. The germline gives CDR1 SGHKS, CDR2 YYEKEE (reference sequence). This CDR3 has 17 residues. CDR3 loop: CASSWGWVKEHTGELFF. CDR3 bases: TGTGCCAGCAGCTGGGGCTGGGTAAAAGAACACACCGGGGAGCTGTTTTTT.

V usage is TRBV19 and J usage is TRBJ1-1, with D perhaps TRBD1 (5 bases). Germline V CDR1 and CDR2: LNHDA, SQIVND (reference sequence). The CDR3 is made up of 14 amino acids. V dropped 3 bases and J dropped 1 base, with 9 bases sitting between them. This chain's CDR3 is CASSIGQGNTEAFF. CDR3 nucleotides: TGTGCCAGTAGTATTGGTCAGGGGAACACTGAAGCTTTCTTT.

CDR3 in amino acids: CASSSQGQEGYGYTF. CDR3 DNA: TGCGCCAGCAGCTCACAGGGACAGGAGGGCTATGGCTACACCTTC. The genes are TRBV5-1 and TRBJ1-2, with 8 bases identical to TRBD1. The CDR3 sequence is 15 residues long. CDR1 SGHRS and CDR2 YFSETQ come from the germline V gene. V dropped 3 bases and J dropped 4; count of bases not matched to a gene: 8.

V is TRBV25-1 and J is TRBJ2-7; 8 positions match TRBD1. In germline, CDR1 is MGHDK, CDR2 SYGVNS. The CDR3 is 14 amino acids. Trimming cost V 7 bases and J 2 bases; bases outside gene matches: 7. The CDR3 DNA reads TGTGCCAGCATGGGATGGGGACAGGCCTACGAGCAGTACGTC. This encodes CASMGWGQAYEQYV.

V usage is TRBV16 and J usage is TRBJ1-1, with 9 positions matching TRBD1. Losses at the gene ends were 3 bases for V and 3 bases for J; bases not matched to a gene: 5. The CDR3 totals 15 residues. CDR1 and CDR2 (germline): KGHSY, FQNENV. As DNA, the CDR3 is TGTGCCAGCAGCCACCCTGACAGGGGGGACACTGAAGCTTTCTTT. Translating gives CASSHPDRGDTEAFF.

With regard to this clone: Sequence at one end of the junction differs from germline and may be a read error. The genes are TRBV7-9 and TRBJ1-2; weak D call: TRBD1 (6 bases). Germline CDR1 is SEHNR and CDR2 is FQNEAQ (reference sequence). The CDR3 is made up of 13 amino acids. The DNA of the CDR3 is TGTTCCAGCAGACAGGCCCCTGACTATGGCTACACCTTC. It codes for CSSRQAPDYGYTF.